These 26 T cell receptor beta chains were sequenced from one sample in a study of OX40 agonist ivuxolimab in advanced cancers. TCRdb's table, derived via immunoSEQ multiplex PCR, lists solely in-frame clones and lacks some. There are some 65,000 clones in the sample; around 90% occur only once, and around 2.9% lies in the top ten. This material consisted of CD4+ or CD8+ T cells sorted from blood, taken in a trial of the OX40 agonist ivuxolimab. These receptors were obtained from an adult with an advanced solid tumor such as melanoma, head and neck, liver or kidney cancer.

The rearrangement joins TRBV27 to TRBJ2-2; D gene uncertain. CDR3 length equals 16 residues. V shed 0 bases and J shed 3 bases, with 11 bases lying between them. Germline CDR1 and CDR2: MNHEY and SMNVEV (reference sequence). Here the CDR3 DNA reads TGTGCCAGCAGTTTATCCCGCAGCGACGACACCGGGGAGCTGTTTTTT. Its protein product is CASSLSRSDDTGELFF.

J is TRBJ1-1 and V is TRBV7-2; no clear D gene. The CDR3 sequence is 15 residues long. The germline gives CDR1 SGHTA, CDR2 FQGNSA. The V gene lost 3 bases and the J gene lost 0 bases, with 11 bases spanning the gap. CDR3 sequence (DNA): TGTGCCAGCAGCTTGGACCATAGCATGAACACTGAAGCTTTCTTT. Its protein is CASSLDHSMNTEAFF.

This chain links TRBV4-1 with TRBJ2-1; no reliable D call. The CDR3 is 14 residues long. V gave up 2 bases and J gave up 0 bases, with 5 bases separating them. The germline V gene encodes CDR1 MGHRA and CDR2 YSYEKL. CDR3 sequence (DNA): TGCGCCAGCAGCCAACGTAGCTCCTACAATGAGCAGTTCTTC. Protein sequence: CASSQRSSYNEQFF.

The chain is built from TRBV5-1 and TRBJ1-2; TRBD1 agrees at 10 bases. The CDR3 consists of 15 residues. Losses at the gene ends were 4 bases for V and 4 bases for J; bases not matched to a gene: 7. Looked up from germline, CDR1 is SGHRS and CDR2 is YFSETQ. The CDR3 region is CASSHKTGGFYGYTF. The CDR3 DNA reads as TGCGCCAGCAGCCACAAGACAGGGGGCTTCTATGGCTACACCTTC.

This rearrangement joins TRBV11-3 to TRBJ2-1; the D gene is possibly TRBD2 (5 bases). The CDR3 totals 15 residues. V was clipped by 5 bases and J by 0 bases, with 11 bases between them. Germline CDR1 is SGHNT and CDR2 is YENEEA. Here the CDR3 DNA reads TGTGCCAGCAGCCCGACGGGGAGCTCCTACAATGAGCAGTTCTTC. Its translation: CASSPTGSSYNEQFF.

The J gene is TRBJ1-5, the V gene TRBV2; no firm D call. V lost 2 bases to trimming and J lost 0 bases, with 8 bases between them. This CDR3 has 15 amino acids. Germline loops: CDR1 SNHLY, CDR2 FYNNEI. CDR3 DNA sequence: TGTGCCAGCAGTGAACGCCTGATTAGCAATCAGCCCCAGCATTTT. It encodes CASSERLISNQPQHF.

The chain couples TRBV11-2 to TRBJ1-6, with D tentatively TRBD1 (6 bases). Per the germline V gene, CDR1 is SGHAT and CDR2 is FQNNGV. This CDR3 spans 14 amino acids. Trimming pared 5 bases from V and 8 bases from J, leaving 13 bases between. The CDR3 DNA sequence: TGTGCCAGCAGCACCGCAGGGGTCGATTCACCCCTCCACTTT. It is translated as CASSTAGVDSPLHF.

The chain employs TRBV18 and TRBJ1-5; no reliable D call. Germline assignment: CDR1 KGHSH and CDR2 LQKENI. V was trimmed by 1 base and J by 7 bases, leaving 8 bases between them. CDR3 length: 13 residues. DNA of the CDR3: TGTGCCAGCTCACCACTGGACCTGCAGCCCCAGCATTTT. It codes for CASSPLDLQPQHF.

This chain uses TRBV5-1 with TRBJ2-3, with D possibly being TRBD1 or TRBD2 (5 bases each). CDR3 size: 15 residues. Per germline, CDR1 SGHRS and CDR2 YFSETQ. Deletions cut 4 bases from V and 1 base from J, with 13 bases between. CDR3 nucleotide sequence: TGCGCCAGCAGCCCCCACTGGGACCGCACAGATACGCAGTATTTT. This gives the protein CASSPHWDRTDTQYF.

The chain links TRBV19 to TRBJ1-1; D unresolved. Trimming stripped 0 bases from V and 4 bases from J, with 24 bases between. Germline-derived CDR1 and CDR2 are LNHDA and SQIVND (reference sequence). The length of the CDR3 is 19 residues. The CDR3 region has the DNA TGTGCCAGTAGTATAGATCACAATACGGCCGCCTTTTTGGGCACTGAAGCTTTCTTT. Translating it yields CASSIDHNTAAFLGTEAFF.

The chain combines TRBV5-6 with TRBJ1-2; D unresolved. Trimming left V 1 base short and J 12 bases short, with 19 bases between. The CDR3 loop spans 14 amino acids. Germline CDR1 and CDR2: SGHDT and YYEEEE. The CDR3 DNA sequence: TGTGCCAGCAGCTTGAATGACCTCCTGGTGGGAAACACCTTC. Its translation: CASSLNDLLVGNTF.

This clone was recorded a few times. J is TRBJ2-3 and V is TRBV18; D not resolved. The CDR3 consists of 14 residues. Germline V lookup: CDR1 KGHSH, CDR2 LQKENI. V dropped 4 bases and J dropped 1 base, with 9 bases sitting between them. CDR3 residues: CASSLRPGTDTQYF. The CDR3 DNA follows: TGTGCCAGCTCACTCCGACCCGGCACAGATACGCAGTATTTT.

DNA for the CDR3: TGCGCCAGCAGTGAGGCGGGGACGGACATTCAGTACTTC. Its protein product is CASSEAGTDIQYF. The chain is built from TRBV10-1 and TRBJ2-4; D might be TRBD2 (6 bases). The CDR3 totals 13 residues. Trimming took 2 bases from V and 8 from J, leaving 10 bases between them. Germline V gene sequence: CDR1 WNHNN, CDR2 SYGVQD (reference sequence).

In nucleotides, the CDR3 is TGTGCCAGCAGCTTGAGGTTAGTTAGGTACAATGAGCAGTTCTTC. It is translated as CASSLRLVRYNEQFF. V is TRBV5-6 and J is TRBJ2-1; D not resolved. Germline V gene sequence: CDR1 SGHDT, CDR2 YYEEEE. Trimming removed 1 base from V and 4 bases from J, with 12 bases in between. The CDR3 contains 15 residues.

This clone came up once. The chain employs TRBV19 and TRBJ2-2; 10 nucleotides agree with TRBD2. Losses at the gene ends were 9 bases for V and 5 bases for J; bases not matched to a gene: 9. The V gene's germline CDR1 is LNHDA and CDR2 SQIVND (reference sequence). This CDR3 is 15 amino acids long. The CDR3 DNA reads TGTGCCAGCCGTGAAGCGGGAGGGCCAACCGGGGAGCTGTTTTTT. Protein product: CASREAGGPTGELFF. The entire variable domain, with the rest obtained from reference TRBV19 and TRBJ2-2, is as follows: DGGITQSPKYLFRKEGQNVTLSCEQNLNHDAMYWYRQDPGQGLRLIYYSQIVNDFQKGDIAEGYSVSREKKESFPLTVTSAQKNPTAFYLCASREAGGPTGELFFGEGSRLTVL.

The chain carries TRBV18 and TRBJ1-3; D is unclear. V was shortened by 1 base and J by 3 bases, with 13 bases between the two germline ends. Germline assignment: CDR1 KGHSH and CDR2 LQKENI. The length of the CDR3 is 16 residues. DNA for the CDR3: TGTGCCAGCTCACCACAGGGAGTGCCGAGTGGAAACACCATATATTTT. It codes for CASSPQGVPSGNTIYF.

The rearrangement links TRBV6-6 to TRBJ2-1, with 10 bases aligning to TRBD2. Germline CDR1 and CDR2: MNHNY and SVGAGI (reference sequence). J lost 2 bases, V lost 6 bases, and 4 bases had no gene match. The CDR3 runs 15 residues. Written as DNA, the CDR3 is TGTGCCAGCAGATCTAGCGGGGGAGCCTACAATGAGCAGTTCTTC. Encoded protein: CASRSSGGAYNEQFF.

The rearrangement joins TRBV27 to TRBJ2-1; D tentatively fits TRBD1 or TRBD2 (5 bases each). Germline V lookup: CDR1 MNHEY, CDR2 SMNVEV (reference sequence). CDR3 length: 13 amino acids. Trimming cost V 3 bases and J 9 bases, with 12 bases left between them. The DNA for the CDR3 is TGTGCCAGCAGTTTCGGTTCTGGGGGTGAGCAGTTCTTC. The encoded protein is CASSFGSGGEQFF.

The CDR3 loop is CASTTGGELNTEAFF. In DNA form, the CDR3 reads TGTGCCAGCACGACAGGGGGCGAATTGAACACTGAAGCTTTCTTT. The chain uses TRBV28 and TRBJ1-1, with 10 bases matching TRBD1. The CDR3 spans 15 residues. Trimming took 7 bases from V and 0 from J; bases not matched to a gene: 5. Germline CDR1 is MDHEN and CDR2 is SYDVKM. The variable domain in full, with the rest retrieved from reference TRBV28 and TRBJ1-1, is DVKVTQSSRYLVKRTGEKVFLECVQDMDHENMFWYRQDPGLGLRLIYFSYDVKMKEKGDIPEGYSVSREKKERFSLILESASTNQTSMYLCASTTGGELNTEAFFGQGTRLTVV.

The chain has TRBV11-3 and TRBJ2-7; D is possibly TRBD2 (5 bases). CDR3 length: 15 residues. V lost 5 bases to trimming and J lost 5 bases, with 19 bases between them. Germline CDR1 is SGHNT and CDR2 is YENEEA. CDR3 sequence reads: CASSPSRAGYHEQYF. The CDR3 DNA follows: TGTGCCAGCAGCCCTTCGAGGGCGGGCTACCACGAGCAGTACTTC.

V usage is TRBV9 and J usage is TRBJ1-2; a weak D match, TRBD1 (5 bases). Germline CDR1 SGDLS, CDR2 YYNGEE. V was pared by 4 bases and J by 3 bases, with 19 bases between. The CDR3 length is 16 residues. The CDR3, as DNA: TGTGCCAGCAGCCCCCGGTTGGGGGGTCGGGACTATGGCTACACCTTC. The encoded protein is CASSPRLGGRDYGYTF.

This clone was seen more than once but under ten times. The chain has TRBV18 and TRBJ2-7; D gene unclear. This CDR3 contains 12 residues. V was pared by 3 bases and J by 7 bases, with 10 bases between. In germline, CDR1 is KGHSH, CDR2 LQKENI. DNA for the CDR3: TGTGCCAGCTCACCTCAAGGGTTGGAGCAGTACTTC. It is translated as CASSPQGLEQYF.

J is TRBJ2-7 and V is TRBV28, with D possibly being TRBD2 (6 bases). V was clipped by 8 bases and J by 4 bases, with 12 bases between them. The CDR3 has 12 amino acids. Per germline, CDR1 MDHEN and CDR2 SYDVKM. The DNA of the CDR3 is TGTGCCAGCGGCGGAGGGCTGTACGAGCAGTACTTC. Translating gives CASGGGLYEQYF.

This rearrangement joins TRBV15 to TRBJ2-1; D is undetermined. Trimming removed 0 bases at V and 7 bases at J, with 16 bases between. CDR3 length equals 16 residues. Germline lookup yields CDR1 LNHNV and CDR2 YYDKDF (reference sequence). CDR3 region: CATSRDLSKGANEQFF. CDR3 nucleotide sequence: TGTGCCACCAGCAGAGATCTCTCGAAGGGTGCGAATGAGCAGTTCTTC.

In DNA form, the CDR3 reads TGTGCCAGCTCACCAGACCTAACGGATGGCTACACCTTC. It codes for CASSPDLTDGYTF. The chain uses TRBV18 and TRBJ1-2; no clear D gene. CDR3 length: 13 residues. In germline, CDR1 is KGHSH, CDR2 LQKENI. V shed 2 bases and J shed 6 bases, with 10 bases lying between them.

The CDR3 sequence is CASSLRQVNSPLHF. The CDR3 nucleotides are TGTGCCAGCAGCTTAAGACAGGTTAATTCACCCCTCCACTTT. The chain carries TRBV7-3 and TRBJ1-6, with a weak D call TRBD1 (6 bases). Trimming removed 1 base at V and 6 bases at J, with 7 bases between. CDR1 is SGHTA, CDR2 FQGTGA, per germline. This CDR3 spans 14 amino acids.